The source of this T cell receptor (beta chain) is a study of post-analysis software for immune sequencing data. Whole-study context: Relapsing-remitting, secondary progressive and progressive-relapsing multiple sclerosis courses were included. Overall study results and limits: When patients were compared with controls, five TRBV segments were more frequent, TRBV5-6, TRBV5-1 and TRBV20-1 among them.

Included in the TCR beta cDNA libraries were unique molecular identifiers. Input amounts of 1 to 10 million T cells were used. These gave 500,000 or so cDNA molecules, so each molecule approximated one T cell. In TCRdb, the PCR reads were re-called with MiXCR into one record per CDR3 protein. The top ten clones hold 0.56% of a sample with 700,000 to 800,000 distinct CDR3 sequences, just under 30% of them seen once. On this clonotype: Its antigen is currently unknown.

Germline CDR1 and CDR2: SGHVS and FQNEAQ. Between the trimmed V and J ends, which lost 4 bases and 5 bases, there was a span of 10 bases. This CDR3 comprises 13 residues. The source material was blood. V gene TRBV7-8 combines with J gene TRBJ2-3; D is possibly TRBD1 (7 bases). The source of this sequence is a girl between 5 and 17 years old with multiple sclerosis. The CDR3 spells CASSYQGGDTQYF. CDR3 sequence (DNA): TGTGCCAGCAGCTACCAGGGGGGAGATACGCAGTATTTT.